This T cell receptor beta chain was captured by sequencing in a study of blood T cell repertoires in COVID-19. In germline, CDR1 is SGDLS, CDR2 YYNGEE. The ends were cut back, 0 bases at V and 1 base at J, with 5 bases in the middle. The CDR3 contains 14 residues. Study processing details: It was from reference gene primer amplification that nucleated cell counts were estimated. Profiled with immunoSEQ multiplex PCR; TCRdb holds only in-frame clones, not every one. V and J calls and clone size follow that table, whereas D and trimming were derived from the DNA. The data hold roughly 380,000 clones, with more than 75% observed a single time.

The chain couples TRBV9 to TRBJ1-5; tentative D call: TRBD1 (5 bases). Material for sequencing was PBMCs or T cells enriched from blood (not recorded which). The clonotype was recovered from a man aged 30-40 years who had recovered from COVID-19. In DNA form, the CDR3 reads TGTGCCAGCAGCGTAGAGGGGAGCAATCAGCCCCAGCATTTT. Translated: CASSVEGSNQPQHF.